This TCR beta chain was found in a study of cytomegalovirus exposure and HLA in healthy donors. The method was immunoSEQ multiplex PCR; TCRdb's version includes in-frame clones alone and lacks a portion of them. Of a few hundred thousand clones in the sample, roughly 85% are singletons; the top ten hold over 0.8%. The V gene's germline CDR1 is MNHEY and CDR2 SVGAGI. This CDR3 is built from 15 residues. With V trimmed by 2 bases and J by 9 bases, 7 bases remained unmatched. The sequence came from a woman between 18 and 29 years old in good health and CMV-seronegative. Sequencing used PBMCs. The chain combines TRBV6-5 with TRBJ2-1; 10 bases align to TRBD2. The CDR3 loop reads CASSYEAGGRGEQFF. The CDR3 DNA reads as TGTGCCAGCAGTTACGAAGCGGGAGGGCGGGGTGAGCAGTTCTTC.